Listed here are 15 T cell receptor beta chains from one sample, sequenced in a study of blood T cell repertoires in COVID-19. TCRdb keeps only in-frame clones here, not all; method: immunoSEQ multiplex PCR. The sample yields fewer than 110,000 clones, 70% to 90% seen once. The material sequenced was peripheral blood. These receptor sequences come from a man aged 40-50 years with active or convalescent COVID-19.

The rearrangement uses TRBV2 and TRBJ1-4; D remains unclear. The CDR3 is made up of 13 amino acids. Germline V gives CDR1 SNHLY, CDR2 FYNNEI. With 6 bases removed from V and 8 bases from J, the gap between germline ends came to 13 bases. The DNA for the CDR3 is TGTGCCAGCAGAAGTGTCCCTCGGGAAAAACTGTTTTTT. Its protein product is CASRSVPREKLFF.

CDR3 sequence (DNA): TGTGCCAGCAGCGATGTCGGGAGTGGCCAAGAGACCCAGTACTTC. It specifies CASSDVGSGQETQYF. The chain couples TRBV9 to TRBJ2-5, with a possible D match to TRBD2 (6 bases). The V end lost 3 bases, the J end lost 1 base, and 13 bases lay between the germline ends. The germline CDR1 and CDR2 sequences are SGDLS and YYNGEE. This CDR3 has 15 residues.

This sequence joins TRBV7-2 and TRBJ2-5, with D tentatively TRBD2 (7 bases). CDR3 length: 14 amino acids. V shed 5 bases and J shed 5 bases, with 15 bases lying between them. Germline V gene lookup returns CDR1 SGHTA and CDR2 FQGNSA. CDR3 protein: CASSPWGGHETQYF. The CDR3 DNA sequence: TGTGCCAGCAGCCCATGGGGGGGGCATGAGACCCAGTACTTC.

This clone was detected only once. The gene calls are TRBV27 and TRBJ2-7; 11 bases line up with TRBD2. In germline, CDR1 is MNHEY, CDR2 SMNVEV (reference sequence). The CDR3 is 15 amino acids. V was clipped by 3 bases and J by 3 bases; unmatched bases: 4. DNA of the CDR3: TGTGCCAGCAGTTTCGGAACTAGCGGGGGCTACGAGCAGTACTTC. Its protein product is CASSFGTSGGYEQYF.

The chain has TRBV7-9 and TRBJ2-5, with a tentative D call TRBD1 (5 bases). Germline V gene lookup returns CDR1 SEHNR and CDR2 FQNEAQ (reference sequence). CDR3 length equals 12 residues. Trimming left V 11 bases short and J 5 bases short, with 15 bases between. As DNA, the CDR3 is TGTGCCGATCTCCCCCCAGGGGAGACCCAGTACTTC. It specifies CADLPPGETQYF.

This chain uses TRBV28 with TRBJ1-2; D not resolved. This CDR3 is 13 amino acids long. The V end lost 10 bases, the J end lost 7 bases, and 19 bases lay between the germline ends. Germline V gene lookup returns CDR1 MDHEN and CDR2 SYDVKM. In nucleotides, the CDR3 is TGTGCCACCCGGGATCGGGGAGGTGTTGGCTACACCTTC. Amino acids: CATRDRGGVGYTF.

CDR3 in DNA: TGTGCCAGCCTCAGGGCAACTAATGAAAAACTGTTTTTT. Protein: CASLRATNEKLFF. V usage is TRBV28 and J usage is TRBJ1-4; perhaps TRBD1 as D (5 bases). Germline values: CDR1 MDHEN, CDR2 SYDVKM. This CDR3 has 13 amino acids. V was clipped by 8 bases and J by 0 bases, with 7 bases between them.

The gene calls are TRBV28 and TRBJ2-7, with 16 bases matching TRBD2. Germline V gene data show CDR1 as MDHEN and CDR2 as SYDVKM. The CDR3 loop spans 18 amino acids. V lost 2 bases and J lost 7; bases outside the gene matches: 11. The CDR3 bases are TGTGCCAGCAGTTTACTGGGACTAGCGGGAGGGCACCGCCCGGAGCAGTACTTC. Translation: CASSLLGLAGGHRPEQYF.

This chain connects TRBV30 to TRBJ1-2, with 8 bases that match TRBD1. This CDR3 spans 15 amino acids. The V segment lost 1 base and the J segment 4 bases; nucleotides outside the gene matches: 8. Germline CDR1 and CDR2: GTSNPN and SVGIG (reference sequence). In nucleotides, the CDR3 is TGTGCCTGGAGTGACCAGGGGGCCTACGGCTATGGCTACACCTTC. It encodes CAWSDQGAYGYGYTF.

The rearrangement joins TRBV5-1 to TRBJ2-1; D perhaps matches TRBD2 (5 bases). Trimming took 7 bases from V and 7 from J, leaving 21 bases between them. Germline lookup yields CDR1 SGHRS and CDR2 YFSETQ. CDR3 size: 15 residues. The DNA for the CDR3 is TGCGCCAGCGTTTGGGGAGCGGCGACCGGGAATGAGCAGTTCTTC. Its translation is CASVWGAATGNEQFF.

The CDR3 DNA is TGTGCCAGCAGCCATCCCCAGGGAAACACTGAAGCTTTCTTT. This sequence encodes CASSHPQGNTEAFF. The chain couples TRBV3-1 (or the pseudogene TRBV3-2) to TRBJ1-1; D may be TRBD1 (5 bases). The CDR3 runs 14 residues. V gave up 3 bases and J gave up 2 bases, with 10 bases separating them. The V gene's germline CDR1 is LGHDT and CDR2 YNNKEL (reference sequence).

The chain recombines TRBV6-2 or TRBV6-3 with TRBJ1-1; D not resolved. The V end lost 0 bases, the J end lost 4 bases, and 15 bases lay between the germline ends. Germline V lookup: CDR1 MNHEY, CDR2 SVGEGT. This CDR3 has 16 amino acids. This CDR3 reads CASSYSSGAEGTEAFF. The CDR3 DNA is TGTGCCAGCAGTTACTCAAGCGGAGCGGAGGGCACTGAAGCTTTCTTT.

The V and J genes are TRBV28 and TRBJ2-6, with D uncertain. Germline V gene sequence: CDR1 MDHEN, CDR2 SYDVKM. V lost 4 bases to trimming and J lost 0 bases, with 10 bases between them. The CDR3 sequence is 16 residues long. The CDR3 loop reads CASSSSYSSGANVLTF. As DNA, the CDR3 is TGTGCCAGCAGTTCTTCCTACAGCTCTGGGGCCAACGTCCTGACTTTC.

V and J are TRBV7-2 and TRBJ1-1; perhaps TRBD1 as D (5 bases). The CDR3 extends over 11 amino acids. V dropped 8 bases and J dropped 10 bases, with 14 bases sitting between them. CDR1 and CDR2 from the germline V gene are SGHTA and FQGNSA. CDR3 sequence: CASSLQRGAFF. For the CDR3, the DNA is TGTGCCAGCTCCTTACAAAGGGGAGCTTTCTTT.

The chain joins TRBV6-5 to TRBJ2-3; 10 bases line up with TRBD2. Germline CDR1 is MNHEY and CDR2 is SVGAGI. CDR3 length equals 11 residues. As DNA, the CDR3 is TGTGCTAGCGGGAGGTTAGATACGCAGTATTTT. It translates to CASGRLDTQYF.